In its sample, the clone carrying this TCR beta chain was seen many times. Found in a library prepared for alpha chains, this beta chain is an off-target read, and its abundance has little meaning. Germline V gives CDR1 GTSNPN, CDR2 SVGIG (reference sequence). CDR3 length: 12 residues. The V and J ends lost 3 bases and 6 bases respectively, with 12 bases between them. These data belong to a study of spatial heterogeneity in lung cancer. Each CDR3 protein gets one entry after TCRdb re-called the 5' RACE reads with MiXCR. The sample records about 9,700 distinct CDR3 sequences, about 4% being singletons. Described time point: blood taken at disease recurrence. Unsorted samples of tumor, nontumor lung or frozen PBMC had their whole RNA sequenced.

The rearrangement uses TRBV30 and TRBJ2-7; perhaps TRBD2 as D (5 bases). The origin of this receptor is a female donor with early-stage non-small cell lung cancer. The sample in question was PBMCs, obtained at recurrence. In nucleotides, the CDR3 is TGTGCCTGGAGAACCGGGGTCCTCGAGCAGTACTTC. Translated: CAWRTGVLEQYF.